Following are 2 T cell receptor beta chains from one sample sequenced in a study of T cells in Graves' hyperthyroidism and ophthalmopathy. Authors of the study amplified TCR beta CDR3 regions from RNA transcripts. With the HTBI primer set, the TCR CDR3 went through a first round of RT-PCR. Each CDR3 protein gets one entry after TCRdb re-called the multiplex PCR reads with MiXCR. The data hold about 420,000 distinct CDR3 sequences, with roughly 13% observed a single time. The sequencing sample was made of blood. The receptors were gathered from a woman aged 18-29 years with Graves' hyperthyroidism.

This clonotype was seen repeatedly, ten times or more. The V call is TRBV27, the J call TRBJ2-2; no firm D call. The germline CDR1 and CDR2 sequences are MNHEY and SMNVEV (reference sequence). V was cut by 4 bases and J by 2 bases, with 8 bases left in between. The CDR3 is 14 amino acids. The CDR3 nucleotides read TGTGCCAGCAGTTATGGCAGAAACACCGGGGAGCTGTTTTTT. As protein: CASSYGRNTGELFF.

The genes are TRBV3-1 and TRBJ2-6; D possibly corresponds to TRBD1 (5 bases). The CDR3 totals 19 residues. Deletions cut 4 bases from V and 4 bases from J, with 23 bases between. CDR1 and CDR2 (germline): LGHDT, YNNKEL (reference sequence). The CDR3 bases are TGTGCCAGCAGCCCCCAAAGGGGCGCGGATTTGTTAGGGGCCAACGTCCTGACTTTC. Encoded protein: CASSPQRGADLLGANVLTF.